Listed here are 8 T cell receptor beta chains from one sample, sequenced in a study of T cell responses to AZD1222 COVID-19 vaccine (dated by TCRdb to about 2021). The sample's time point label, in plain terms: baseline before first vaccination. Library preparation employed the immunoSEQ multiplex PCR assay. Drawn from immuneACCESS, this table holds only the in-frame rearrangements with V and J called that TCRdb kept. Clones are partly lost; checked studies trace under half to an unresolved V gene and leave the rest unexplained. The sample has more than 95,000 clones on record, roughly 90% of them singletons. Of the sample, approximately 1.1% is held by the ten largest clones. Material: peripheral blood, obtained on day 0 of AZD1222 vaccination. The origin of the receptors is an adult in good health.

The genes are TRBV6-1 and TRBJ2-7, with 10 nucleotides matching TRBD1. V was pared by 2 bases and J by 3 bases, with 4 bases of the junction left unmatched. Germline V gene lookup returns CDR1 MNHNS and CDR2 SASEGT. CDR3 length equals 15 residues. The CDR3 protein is CASSEYGTGDYEQYF. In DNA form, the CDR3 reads TGTGCCAGCAGTGAATACGGGACAGGGGACTACGAGCAGTACTTC.

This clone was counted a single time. The CDR3: CASSPPGRDTINEQFF. In DNA form, the CDR3 reads TGTGCCAGCAGTCCACCGGGGCGGGACACCATAAATGAGCAGTTCTTC. This chain links TRBV28 with TRBJ2-1; D tentatively reads TRBD1 or TRBD2 (6 bases each). V was clipped by 5 bases and J by 7 bases, with 21 bases between them. Germline values: CDR1 MDHEN, CDR2 SYDVKM. CDR3 length equals 16 residues.

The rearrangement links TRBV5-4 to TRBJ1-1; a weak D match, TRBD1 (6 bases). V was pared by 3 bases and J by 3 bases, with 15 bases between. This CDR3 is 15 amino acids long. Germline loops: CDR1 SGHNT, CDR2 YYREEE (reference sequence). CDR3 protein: CASSSPAGGDTEAFF. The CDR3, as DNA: TGTGCCAGCAGCTCCCCCGCGGGGGGCGACACTGAAGCTTTCTTT.

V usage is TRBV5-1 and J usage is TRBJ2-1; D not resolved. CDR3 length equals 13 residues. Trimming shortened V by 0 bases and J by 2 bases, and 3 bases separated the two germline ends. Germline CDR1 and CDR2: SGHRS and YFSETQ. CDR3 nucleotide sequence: TGCGCCAGCAGCTTGGTAGCCTACAATGAGCAGTTCTTC. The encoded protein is CASSLVAYNEQFF.

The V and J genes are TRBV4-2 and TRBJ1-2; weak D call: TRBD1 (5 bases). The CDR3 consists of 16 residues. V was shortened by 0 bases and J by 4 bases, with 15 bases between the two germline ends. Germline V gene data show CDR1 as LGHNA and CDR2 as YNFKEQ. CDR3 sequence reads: CASSQEGDRRLYGYTF. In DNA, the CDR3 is TGTGCCAGCAGCCAAGAGGGGGATCGACGGCTCTATGGCTACACCTTC.

The chain's CDR3 is CASSYGQGATEAFF. CDR3 coding DNA: TGTGCCAGCAGTTACGGTCAGGGGGCCACTGAAGCTTTCTTT. V and J are TRBV6-6 and TRBJ1-1; TRBD1 matches at 8 bases. This CDR3 comprises 14 residues. Germline trimming cut 2 bases from V and 4 bases from J; bases unmatched to any gene: 3. Germline V lookup: CDR1 MNHNY, CDR2 SVGAGI (reference sequence).

DNA for the CDR3: TGCGCCAGCAGCAGCGGGACTAGCGGGTTGGCCCAGCAGTTCTTC. The encoded protein is CASSSGTSGLAQQFF. The genes are TRBV5-1 and TRBJ2-1; 12 bases agree with TRBD2. CDR1 is SGHRS and CDR2 is YFSETQ in the germline V gene. Trimming took 4 bases from V and 11 from J; bases not matched to a gene: 10. This CDR3 region has 15 residues.

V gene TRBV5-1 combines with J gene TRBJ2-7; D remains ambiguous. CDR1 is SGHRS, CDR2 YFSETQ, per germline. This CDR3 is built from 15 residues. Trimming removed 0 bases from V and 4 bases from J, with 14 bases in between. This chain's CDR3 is CASSLGPTSGYEQYF. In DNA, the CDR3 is TGCGCCAGCAGCTTGGGTCCGACCTCCGGGTACGAGCAGTACTTC.